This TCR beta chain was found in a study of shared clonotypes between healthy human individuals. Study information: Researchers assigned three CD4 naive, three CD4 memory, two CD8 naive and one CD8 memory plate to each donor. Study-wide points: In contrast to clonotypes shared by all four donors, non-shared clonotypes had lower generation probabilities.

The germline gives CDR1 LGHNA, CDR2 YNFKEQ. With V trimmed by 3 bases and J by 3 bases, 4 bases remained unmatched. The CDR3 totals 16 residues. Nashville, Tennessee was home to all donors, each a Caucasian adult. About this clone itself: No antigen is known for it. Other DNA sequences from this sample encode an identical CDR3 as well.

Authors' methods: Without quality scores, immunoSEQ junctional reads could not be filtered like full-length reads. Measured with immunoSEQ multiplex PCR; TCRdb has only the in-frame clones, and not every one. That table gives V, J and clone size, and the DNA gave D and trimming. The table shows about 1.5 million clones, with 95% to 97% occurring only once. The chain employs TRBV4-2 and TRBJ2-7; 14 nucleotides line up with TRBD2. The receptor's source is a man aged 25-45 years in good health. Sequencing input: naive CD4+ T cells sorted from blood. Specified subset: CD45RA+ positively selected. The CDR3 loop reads CASSQEGTSGSYEQYF. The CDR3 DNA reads TGTGCCAGCAGCCAGGAAGGGACTAGCGGGAGCTACGAGCAGTACTTC.